Below, 25 T cell receptor beta chains from the same sample are listed, as sequenced in a study of cytomegalovirus exposure and HLA in healthy donors. The PCR ran on 60 Vbeta and 13 Jbeta primers. Repertoires were generated with immunoSEQ multiplex PCR, while TCRdb's copy carries only in-frame clones and drops some. Seen here are 90,000 to 150,000 clones, 70% to 80% observed once, and the top ten hold roughly 2.5%. The sequencing sample was made of PBMCs. These receptors were obtained from a female donor in good health and CMV-seronegative.

The V gene is TRBV11-2, the J gene TRBJ2-7; tentatively, D is TRBD2 (6 bases). The CDR3 consists of 17 residues. Germline CDR1 reads SGHAT; CDR2 reads FQNNGV. V shed 2 bases and J shed 3 bases, with 20 bases lying between them. This CDR3 reads CASSLRVGLLAVYEQYF. The CDR3 DNA reads as TGTGCCAGCAGCTTACGGGTCGGACTACTCGCCGTCTACGAGCAGTACTTC. The whole variable domain, remainder taken from reference TRBV11-2 and TRBJ2-7, is EAGVAQSPRYKIIEKRQSVAFWCNPISGHATLYWYQQILGQGPKLLIQFQNNGVVDDSQLPKDRFSAERLKGVDSTLKIQPAKLEDSAVYLCASSLRVGLLAVYEQYFGPGTRLTVT.

V gene TRBV5-4 combines with J gene TRBJ1-1, with TRBD1 as a possible D gene (5 bases). V dropped 2 bases and J dropped 5 bases, with 10 bases sitting between them. This CDR3 is built from 13 residues. The V gene's germline CDR1 is SGHNT and CDR2 YYREEE (reference sequence). The CDR3 here is CASSFQGITEAFF. The CDR3 DNA reads as TGTGCCAGCAGCTTCCAGGGTATAACTGAAGCTTTCTTT.

The chain joins TRBV5-4 to TRBJ1-2, with D perhaps matching TRBD1 (5 bases). The CDR3 loop spans 17 amino acids. CDR1 is SGHNT, CDR2 YYREEE, per germline (reference sequence). Trimming took 4 bases from V and 1 from J, leaving 20 bases between them. The CDR3 reads CASSHGVGGTVNYGYTF. The DNA of the CDR3 is TGTGCCAGCAGCCACGGTGTCGGAGGGACGGTTAACTATGGCTACACCTTC.

The CDR3 DNA reads TGTGCCAGTAATAGCGGGCCAGCGGCAGATACGCAGTATTTT. Amino acid sequence: CASNSGPAADTQYF. The rearrangement joins TRBV6-5 to TRBJ2-3, with 7 bases lining up with TRBD2. The germline CDR1 and CDR2 sequences are MNHEY and SVGAGI. The CDR3 has 14 amino acids. With V trimmed by 9 bases and J by 4 bases, 10 bases remained unmatched.

The genes are TRBV10-2 and TRBJ1-1, with 11 bases that match TRBD1. V lost 6 bases, J lost 6 bases, and 6 bases stayed unmatched. Looked up from germline, CDR1 is WSHSY and CDR2 is SAAADI. The CDR3 is made up of 14 amino acids. CDR3 nucleotide sequence: TGCGCCAGCAGACGGGACAGGGGGATGGCTGAAGCTTTCTTT. Translated, it gives CASRRDRGMAEAFF.

This clone was detected only once. J is TRBJ2-3 and V is TRBV9; D remains ambiguous. This CDR3 is 13 amino acids long. Germline V gene sequence: CDR1 SGDLS, CDR2 YYNGEE. The V and J ends lost 2 bases and 2 bases respectively, with 6 bases between them. As DNA, the CDR3 is TGTGCCAGCAGCGTGGCGGCCACAGATACGCAGTATTTT. Amino acid sequence: CASSVAATDTQYF.

The rearrangement uses TRBV30 and TRBJ1-1; D is uncertain. Germline V CDR1 and CDR2: GTSNPN, SVGIG (reference sequence). The V gene lost 2 bases and the J gene lost 10 bases, with 14 bases spanning the gap. The CDR3 consists of 12 residues. CDR3 DNA: TGTGCCTGGAGTCCCGGGCAGCGGGGAGCTTTCTTT. Protein sequence: CAWSPGQRGAFF.

The J gene is TRBJ2-1, the V gene TRBV4-3, with D maybe TRBD1 (6 bases). The CDR3 has 15 amino acids. V lost 1 base to trimming and J lost 3 bases, with 10 bases between them. Germline values: CDR1 LGHNA, CDR2 YSLEER. The DNA for the CDR3 is TGCGCCAGCAGCCAAGCTCTAGGGGGCTACAATGAGCAGTTCTTC. Protein: CASSQALGGYNEQFF.

This rearrangement joins TRBV10-2 to TRBJ2-3; TRBD2 is a possible D gene (5 bases). The V end lost 3 bases, the J end lost 1 base, and 11 bases lay between the germline ends. The CDR3 length is 15 residues. Germline CDR1 WSHSY, CDR2 SAAADI. The CDR3 sequence: CASSDGGAGTDTQYF. CDR3 DNA sequence: TGCGCCAGCAGTGATGGAGGAGCGGGCACAGATACGCAGTATTTT.

This clone was seen only once. The V and J genes are TRBV6-5 and TRBJ2-3; TRBD2 might be the D (5 bases). V dropped 9 bases and J dropped 0 bases, with 13 bases sitting between them. Germline assignment: CDR1 MNHEY and CDR2 SVGAGI. The CDR3 totals 14 residues. CDR3 sequence reads: CASQPTGSTDTQYF. The CDR3 nucleotides read TGTGCCAGTCAACCTACGGGGAGCACAGATACGCAGTATTTT.

The CDR3 nucleotides read TGCGCCAGCAGGGCCGGGTTGAACCATCAACAAGAGACCCAGTACTTC. Translated: CASRAGLNHQQETQYF. This chain joins TRBV5-1 and TRBJ2-5; D is uncertain. This CDR3 spans 16 amino acids. From germline, CDR1 is SGHRS and CDR2 YFSETQ. The germline V and J ends were trimmed by 5 bases and 2 bases, with 19 bases remaining between them.

V usage is TRBV2 and J usage is TRBJ2-1, with unresolved D. CDR3 length: 12 residues. From germline, CDR1 is SNHLY and CDR2 FYNNEI. Between the trimmed V and J ends, which lost 8 bases and 5 bases, there was a span of 10 bases. As DNA, the CDR3 is TGTGCCAGCCGAGCTAGTAACAATGAGCAGTTCTTC. Translated: CASRASNNEQFF.

This sequence joins TRBV27 and TRBJ2-3, with D possibly being TRBD2 (6 bases). The CDR3 is made up of 13 amino acids. Trimming shortened V by 6 bases and J by 7 bases, and 14 bases separated the two germline ends. Germline V gives CDR1 MNHEY, CDR2 SMNVEV (reference sequence). CDR3 sequence reads: CASRLTSIYTQYF. The CDR3 DNA follows: TGTGCCAGCAGGCTGACTAGTATCTATACGCAGTATTTT.

The chain is built from TRBV7-9 and TRBJ1-5; no reliable D call. The ends were cut back, 1 base at V and 7 bases at J, with 8 bases in the middle. There are 13 residues in the CDR3. Germline V lookup: CDR1 SEHNR, CDR2 FQNEAQ (reference sequence). CDR3 DNA sequence: TGTGCCAGCAGCTTAGGAAGCCCACAGCCCCAGCATTTT. Translating it yields CASSLGSPQPQHF.

The chain has TRBV30 and TRBJ2-1, with D maybe TRBD1 (5 bases). Germline CDR1 and CDR2: GTSNPN and SVGIG (reference sequence). The CDR3 sequence is 16 residues long. Trimming took off 4 bases at V and 2 bases at J, with 18 bases between the two ends. The CDR3 region has the DNA TGTGCCTGGACCCGAGACCCAGGGTGGACCTACAATGAGCAGTTCTTC. Protein sequence: CAWTRDPGWTYNEQFF.

This chain connects TRBV13 to TRBJ2-1, with 9 nucleotides matching TRBD2. Germline V lookup: CDR1 PRHDT, CDR2 FYEKMQ (reference sequence). The V segment lost 2 bases and the J segment 8 bases; nucleotides outside the gene matches: 7. This CDR3 spans 15 amino acids. CDR3 in DNA: TGTGCCAGCAGCTTATGGCTAGCGGGGTCCCATGAGCAGTTCTTC. This translates into CASSLWLAGSHEQFF. The variable domain in full, with the rest retrieved from reference TRBV13 and TRBJ2-1, is AAGVIQSPRHLIKEKRETATLKCYPIPRHDTVYWYQQGPGQDPQFLISFYEKMQSDKGSIPDRFSAQQFSDYHSELNMSSLELGDSALYFCASSLWLAGSHEQFFGPGTRLTVL.

The chain joins TRBV10-3 to TRBJ2-7, with TRBD1 identical over 9 bases. Per the germline V gene, CDR1 is ENHRY and CDR2 is SYGVKD. There are 14 residues in the CDR3. Germline trimming cut 9 bases from V and 7 bases from J; bases unmatched to any gene: 13. The CDR3 protein is CAITTGTGNGEQYF. The CDR3 nucleotides read TGTGCCATAACTACCGGGACAGGGAACGGGGAGCAGTACTTC.

This chain joins TRBV7-9 and TRBJ1-1; TRBD1 might be the D (6 bases). The germline V gene has CDR1 SEHNR and CDR2 FQNEAQ (reference sequence). The CDR3 loop spans 13 amino acids. The germline V and J ends were trimmed by 8 bases and 4 bases, with 14 bases remaining between them. The CDR3 sequence: CASDLQGLTEAFF. CDR3 nucleotide sequence: TGTGCCAGCGATCTACAGGGTCTCACTGAAGCTTTCTTT.

This clone was found once. The chain has TRBV7-6 and TRBJ2-5; TRBD1 might be the D (6 bases). The DNA end favors TRBJ2-7, so the J call may be wrong. Germline CDR1 is SGHVS and CDR2 is FNYEAQ. The CDR3 sequence is 16 residues long. The CDR3 is CASSLALAGATYEQYF. The DNA of the CDR3 is TGTGCCAGCAGCTTAGCCCTGGCAGGGGCGACCTACGAGCAGTACTTC.

This chain joins TRBV9 and TRBJ2-7, with 7 bases lining up with TRBD1. Germline lookup yields CDR1 SGDLS and CDR2 YYNGEE. The ends lost 0 bases at V and 1 base at J; junction bases unmatched: 4. There are 15 residues in the CDR3. The CDR3 DNA follows: TGTGCCAGCAGCGTAGGTCTACAGGGGTCCTACGAGCAGTACTTC. Protein product: CASSVGLQGSYEQYF.

The chain couples TRBV9 to TRBJ1-5; no definite D call. This CDR3 spans 17 amino acids. The V end was cut by 4 bases, the J end by 0 bases, with 17 bases between. The germline V gene encodes CDR1 SGDLS and CDR2 YYNGEE. The DNA of the CDR3 is TGTGCCAGCAGCCCGTACCCTAGCACAAATAGCAATCAGCCCCAGCATTTT. Translating gives CASSPYPSTNSNQPQHF.

V gene TRBV7-3 combines with J gene TRBJ1-1; TRBD1 matches 9 bases. Germline loops: CDR1 SGHTA, CDR2 FQGTGA. CDR3 length equals 14 residues. The V and J ends lost 5 bases and 1 base, in that order; junction bases with no gene match: 2. CDR3 bases: TGTGCCAGCAGCCAACAGGGGGCGAACACTGAAGCTTTCTTT. Translating it yields CASSQQGANTEAFF.

This rearrangement joins TRBV29-1 to TRBJ1-1; 9 positions match TRBD1. The CDR3 is 14 amino acids. The J segment lost 0 bases and the V segment lost 6 bases, leaving 5 bases of the junction unmatched. Germline values: CDR1 SQVTM, CDR2 ANQGSEA. The CDR3 coding sequence is TGCAGCGTCCACAGGGGGCTGGTGAACACTGAAGCTTTCTTT. It yields the protein CSVHRGLVNTEAFF.

This clone was detected only once. The gene calls are TRBV30 and TRBJ1-1; D remains ambiguous. V dropped 1 base and J dropped 0 bases, with 6 bases sitting between them. CDR3 length: 13 amino acids. Germline V gives CDR1 GTSNPN, CDR2 SVGIG (reference sequence). The CDR3 sequence: CAWSAEMNTEAFF. Here the CDR3 DNA reads TGTGCCTGGAGTGCGGAGATGAACACTGAAGCTTTCTTT.

The genes are TRBV2 and TRBJ1-1; D is perhaps TRBD1 (5 bases). The germline V and J ends were trimmed by 6 bases and 3 bases, with 14 bases remaining between them. Germline CDR1 is SNHLY and CDR2 is FYNNEI. This CDR3 region has 14 residues. Here the CDR3 DNA reads TGTGCCAGCAGAGAAACTGACAGCCACACTGAAGCTTTCTTT. Its translation is CASRETDSHTEAFF.